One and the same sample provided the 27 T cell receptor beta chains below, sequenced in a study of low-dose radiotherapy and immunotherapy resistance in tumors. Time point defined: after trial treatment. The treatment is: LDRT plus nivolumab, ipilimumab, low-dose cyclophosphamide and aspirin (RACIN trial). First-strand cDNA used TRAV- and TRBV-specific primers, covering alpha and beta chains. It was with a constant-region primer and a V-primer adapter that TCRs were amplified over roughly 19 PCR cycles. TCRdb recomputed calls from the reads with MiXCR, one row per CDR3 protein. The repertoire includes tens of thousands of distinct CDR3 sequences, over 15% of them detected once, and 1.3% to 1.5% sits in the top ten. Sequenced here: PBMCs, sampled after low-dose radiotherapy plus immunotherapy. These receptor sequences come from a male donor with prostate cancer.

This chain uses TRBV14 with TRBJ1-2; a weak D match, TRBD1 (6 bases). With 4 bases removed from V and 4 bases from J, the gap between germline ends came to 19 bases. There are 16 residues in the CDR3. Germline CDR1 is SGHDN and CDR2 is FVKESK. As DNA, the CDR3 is TGTGCCAGCAGCCCGATGTCTGACAGGTTTAGCTATGGCTACACCTTC. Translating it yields CASSPMSDRFSYGYTF.

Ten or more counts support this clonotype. The CDR3 spells CASSPEWNTGELFF. The DNA of the CDR3 is TGTGCCAGCAGCCCCGAATGGAACACCGGGGAGCTGTTTTTT. The rearrangement uses TRBV7-2 and TRBJ2-2; no clear D. The CDR3 covers 14 residues. Trimming pared 5 bases from V and 1 base from J, leaving 8 bases between. Germline lookup yields CDR1 SGHTA and CDR2 FQGNSA.

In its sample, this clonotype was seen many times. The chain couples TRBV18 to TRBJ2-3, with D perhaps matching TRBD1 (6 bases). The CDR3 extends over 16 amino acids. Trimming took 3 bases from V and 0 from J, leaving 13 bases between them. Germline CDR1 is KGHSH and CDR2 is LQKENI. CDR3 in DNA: TGTGCCAGCTCACCTGGGACAACCCGAAGCACAGATACGCAGTATTTT. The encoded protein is CASSPGTTRSTDTQYF.

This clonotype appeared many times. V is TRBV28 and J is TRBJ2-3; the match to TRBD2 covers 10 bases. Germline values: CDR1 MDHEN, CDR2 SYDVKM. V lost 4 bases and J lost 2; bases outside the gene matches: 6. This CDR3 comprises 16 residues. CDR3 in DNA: TGTGCCAGCAGTTCACGACTAGCGGGTTACACAGATACGCAGTATTTT. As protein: CASSSRLAGYTDTQYF.

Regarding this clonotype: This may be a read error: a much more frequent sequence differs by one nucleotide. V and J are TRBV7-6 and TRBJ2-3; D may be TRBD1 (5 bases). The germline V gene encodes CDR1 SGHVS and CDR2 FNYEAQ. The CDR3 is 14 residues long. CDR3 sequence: CASSLARATNTQYF. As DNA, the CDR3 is TGTGCCAGCAGCTTAGCCAGGGCCACAAATACGCAGTATTTT.

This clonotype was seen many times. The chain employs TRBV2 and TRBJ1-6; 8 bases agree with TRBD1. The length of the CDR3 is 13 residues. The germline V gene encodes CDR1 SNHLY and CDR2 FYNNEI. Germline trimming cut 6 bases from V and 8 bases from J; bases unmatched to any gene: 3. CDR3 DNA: TGTGCCAGCAGACAGGGGGTAGATTCACCCCTCCACTTT. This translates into CASRQGVDSPLHF.

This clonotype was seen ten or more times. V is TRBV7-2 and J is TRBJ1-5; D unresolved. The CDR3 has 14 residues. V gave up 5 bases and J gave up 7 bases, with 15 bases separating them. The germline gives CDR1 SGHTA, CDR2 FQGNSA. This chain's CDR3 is CASSPSGGKQPQHF. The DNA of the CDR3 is TGTGCCAGCAGCCCTTCTGGAGGGAAACAGCCCCAGCATTTT.

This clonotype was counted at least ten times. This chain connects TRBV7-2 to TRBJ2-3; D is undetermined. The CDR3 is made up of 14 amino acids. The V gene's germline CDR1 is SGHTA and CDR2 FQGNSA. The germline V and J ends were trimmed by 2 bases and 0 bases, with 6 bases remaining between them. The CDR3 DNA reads TGTGCCAGCAGCTTAACGGCTAGCACAGATACGCAGTATTTT. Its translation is CASSLTASTDTQYF.

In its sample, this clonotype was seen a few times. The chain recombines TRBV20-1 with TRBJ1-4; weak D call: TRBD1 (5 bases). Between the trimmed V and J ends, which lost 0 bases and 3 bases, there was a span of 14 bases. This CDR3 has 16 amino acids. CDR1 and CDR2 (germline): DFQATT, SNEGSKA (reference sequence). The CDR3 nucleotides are TGCAGTGCTAGAGACCTACCGGGACGGGCTAATGAAAAACTGTTTTTT. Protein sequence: CSARDLPGRANEKLFF.

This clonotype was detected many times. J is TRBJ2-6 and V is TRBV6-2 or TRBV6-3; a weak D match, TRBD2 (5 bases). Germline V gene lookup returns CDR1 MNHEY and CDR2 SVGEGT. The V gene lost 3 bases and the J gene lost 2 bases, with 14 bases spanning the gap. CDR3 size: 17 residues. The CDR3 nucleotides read TGTGCCAGCAGTTATCGTCTCGGGGATGCTGGGGCCAACGTCCTGACTTTC. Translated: CASSYRLGDAGANVLTF.

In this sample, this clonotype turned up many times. CDR3 nucleotides: TGTGCCAGCACCTCCCAAGCCGGGGAGACCCAGTACTTC. Translation: CASTSQAGETQYF. The chain links TRBV5-8 to TRBJ2-5; D not resolved. V lost 6 bases, J lost 5 bases, and 14 bases lay in between. Germline V gene sequence: CDR1 SGHTS, CDR2 YDEGEE. CDR3 length: 13 amino acids.

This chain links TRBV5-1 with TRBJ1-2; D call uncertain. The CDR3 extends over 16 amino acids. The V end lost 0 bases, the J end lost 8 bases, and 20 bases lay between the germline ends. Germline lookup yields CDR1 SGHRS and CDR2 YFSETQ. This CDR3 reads CASSLEGRASTAGYTF. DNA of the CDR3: TGCGCCAGCAGCTTGGAAGGACGGGCCTCTACGGCGGGCTACACCTTC.

The CDR3 nucleotides are TGCGCCAGCAGCCTGGACACTGGCAATACGCAGTATTTT. It encodes CASSLDTGNTQYF. The chain has TRBV5-1 and TRBJ2-3, with a possible D match to TRBD1 (5 bases). Germline CDR1 reads SGHRS; CDR2 reads YFSETQ. CDR3 length: 13 residues. Trimming removed 4 bases at V and 7 bases at J, with 13 bases between.

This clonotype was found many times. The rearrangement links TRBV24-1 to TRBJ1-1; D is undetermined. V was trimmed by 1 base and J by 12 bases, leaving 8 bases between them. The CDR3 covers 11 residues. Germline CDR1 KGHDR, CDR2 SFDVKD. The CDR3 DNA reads TGTGCCACCAGTGATTTTGATGTGACTTTCTTT. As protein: CATSDFDVTFF.

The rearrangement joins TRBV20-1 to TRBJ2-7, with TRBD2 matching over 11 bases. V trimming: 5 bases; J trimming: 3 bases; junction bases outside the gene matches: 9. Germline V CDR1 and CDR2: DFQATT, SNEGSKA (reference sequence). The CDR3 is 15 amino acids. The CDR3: CSASSGTSGNYEQYF. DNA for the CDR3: TGCAGTGCTTCCAGCGGGACTAGCGGTAACTACGAGCAGTACTTC.

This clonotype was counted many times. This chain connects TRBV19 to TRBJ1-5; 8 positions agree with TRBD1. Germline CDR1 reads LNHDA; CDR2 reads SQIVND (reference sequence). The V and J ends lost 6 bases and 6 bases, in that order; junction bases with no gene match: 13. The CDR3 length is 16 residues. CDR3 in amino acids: CASSNFQGANVQPQHF. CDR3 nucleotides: TGTGCCAGTAGCAATTTCCAGGGGGCGAATGTTCAGCCCCAGCATTTT. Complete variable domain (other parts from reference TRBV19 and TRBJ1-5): DGGITQSPKYLFRKEGQNVTLSCEQNLNHDAMYWYRQDPGQGLRLIYYSQIVNDFQKGDIAEGYSVSREKKESFPLTVTSAQKNPTAFYLCASSNFQGANVQPQHFGDGTRLSIL.

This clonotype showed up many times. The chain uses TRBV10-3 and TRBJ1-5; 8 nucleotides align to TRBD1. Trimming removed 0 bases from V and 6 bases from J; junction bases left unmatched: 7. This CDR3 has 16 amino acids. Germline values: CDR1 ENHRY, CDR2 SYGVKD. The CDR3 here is CAISESSRGQAQPQHF. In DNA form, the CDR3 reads TGTGCCATCAGTGAGTCGTCCAGGGGGCAGGCTCAGCCCCAGCATTTT.

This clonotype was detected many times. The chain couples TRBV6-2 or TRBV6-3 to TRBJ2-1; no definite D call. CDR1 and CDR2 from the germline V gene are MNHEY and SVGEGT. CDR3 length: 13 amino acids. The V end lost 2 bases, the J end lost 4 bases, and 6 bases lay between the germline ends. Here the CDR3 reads CASSYRAYNEQFF. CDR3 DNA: TGTGCCAGCAGTTACCGAGCATACAATGAGCAGTTCTTC.

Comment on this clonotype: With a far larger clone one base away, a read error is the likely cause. For the CDR3, the DNA is TGTGCCAGCAGTCTGGGTCGCGGGAATGAGCAGTACTTC. Its translation is CASSLGRGNEQYF. This sequence joins TRBV28 and TRBJ2-5; tentatively, D is TRBD2 (6 bases). V was clipped by 5 bases and J by 11 bases, with 18 bases between them. The CDR3 has 13 residues. CDR1 and CDR2 from the germline V gene are MDHEN and SYDVKM. Complete variable domain (other parts from reference TRBV28 and TRBJ2-5): DVKVTQSSRYLVKRTGEKVFLECVQDMDHENMFWYRQDPGLGLRLIYFSYDVKMKEKGDIPEGYSVSREKKERFSLILESASTNQTSMYLCASSLGRGNEQYFGPGTRLLVL.

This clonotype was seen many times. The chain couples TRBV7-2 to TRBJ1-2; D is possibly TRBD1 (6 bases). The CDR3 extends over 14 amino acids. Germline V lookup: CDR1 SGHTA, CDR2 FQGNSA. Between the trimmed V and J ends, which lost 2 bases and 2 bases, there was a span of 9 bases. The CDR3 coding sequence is TGTGCCAGCAGCTTATGGGGGGCAAACTATGGCTACACCTTC. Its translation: CASSLWGANYGYTF. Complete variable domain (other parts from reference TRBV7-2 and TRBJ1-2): GAGVSQSPSNKVTEKGKDVELRCDPISGHTALYWYRQSLGQGLEFLIYFQGNSAPDKSGLPSDRFSAERTGGSVSTLTIQRTQQEDSAVYLCASSLWGANYGYTFGSGTRLTVV.

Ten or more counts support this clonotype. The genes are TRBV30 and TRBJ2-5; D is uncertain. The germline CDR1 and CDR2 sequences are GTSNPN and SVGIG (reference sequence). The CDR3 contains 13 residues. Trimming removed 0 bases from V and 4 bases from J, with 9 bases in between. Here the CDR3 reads CAWSVERRETQYF. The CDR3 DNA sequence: TGTGCCTGGAGTGTGGAACGAAGAGAGACCCAGTACTTC.

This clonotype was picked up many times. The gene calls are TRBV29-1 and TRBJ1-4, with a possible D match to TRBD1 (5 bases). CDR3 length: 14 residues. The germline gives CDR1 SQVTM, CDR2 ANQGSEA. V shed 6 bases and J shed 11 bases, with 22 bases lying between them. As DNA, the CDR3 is TGCAGCGTACCATCCGGGACGGTTAGAGGGAAACTGTTTTTT. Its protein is CSVPSGTVRGKLFF.

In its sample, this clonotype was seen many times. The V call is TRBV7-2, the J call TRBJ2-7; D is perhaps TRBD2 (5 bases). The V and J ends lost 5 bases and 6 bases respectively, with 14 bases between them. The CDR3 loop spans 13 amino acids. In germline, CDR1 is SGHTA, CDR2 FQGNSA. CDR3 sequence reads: CASSVTSSGEQYF. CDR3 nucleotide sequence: TGTGCCAGCAGCGTTACTAGTTCGGGCGAGCAGTACTTC.

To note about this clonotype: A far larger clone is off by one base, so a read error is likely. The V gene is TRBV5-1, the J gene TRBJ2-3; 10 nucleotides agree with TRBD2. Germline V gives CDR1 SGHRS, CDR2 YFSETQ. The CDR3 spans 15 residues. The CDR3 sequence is CACSFTTSGTDTQYF. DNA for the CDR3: TGTGCCTGCAGCTTCACGACTAGCGGGACAGATACGCAGTATTTT.

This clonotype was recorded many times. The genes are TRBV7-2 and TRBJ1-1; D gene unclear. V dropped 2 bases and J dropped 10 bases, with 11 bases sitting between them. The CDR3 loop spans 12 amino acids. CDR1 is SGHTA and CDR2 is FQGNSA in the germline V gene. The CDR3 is CASSLQYRGAFF. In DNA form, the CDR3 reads TGTGCCAGCAGCTTACAGTACAGAGGAGCTTTCTTT.

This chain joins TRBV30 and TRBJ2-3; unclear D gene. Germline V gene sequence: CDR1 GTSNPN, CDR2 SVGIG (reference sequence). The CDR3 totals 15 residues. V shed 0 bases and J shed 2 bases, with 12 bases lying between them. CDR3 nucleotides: TGTGCCTGGAGTGTAATGGATACCCTCACAGATACGCAGTATTTT. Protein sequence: CAWSVMDTLTDTQYF.

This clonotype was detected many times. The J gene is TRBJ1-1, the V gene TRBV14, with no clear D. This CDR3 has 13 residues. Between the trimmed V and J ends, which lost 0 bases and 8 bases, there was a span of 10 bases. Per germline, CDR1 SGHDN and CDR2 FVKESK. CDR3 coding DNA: TGTGCCAGCAGCCAAGACCTAGGGATGGAAGCTTTCTTT. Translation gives CASSQDLGMEAFF.